A selection of T cell receptor beta chains follows, all from one sample in a study of T-cell memory formation after mild COVID-19. TCRdb ran MiXCR on the 5' RACE reads and lists one entry per CDR3 protein. The data contain roughly 560,000 distinct CDR3 sequences, just over 20% of them singletons. The sequencing input was PBMCs or a T cell subset sorted from them (not recorded which). All receptors derive from an adult woman who had mild COVID-19 (a few samples of this study predate the infection). Cell type and time point are not known. CDR3s leave out the opening cysteine and the closing phenylalanine or tryptophan.

j_call v_call cdr3_aa
TRBJ2-1 TRBV12-3/TRBV12-4 ASRLDSSYNEQF
TRBJ2-7 TRBV5-1 ASNFGGLDEQY
TRBJ2-5 TRBV15 ATSRAPEEPQY
TRBJ2-5 TRBV7-8 ASSYTQGGETQY
TRBJ2-5 TRBV7-6 ASSSPGAPSGTQY
TRBJ1-1 TRBV7-9 ASSSGQGITEAF
TRBJ2-5 TRBV20-1 SARDGDRVGETQY
TRBJ1-1 TRBV19 ASSSTGLDTEAF
TRBJ2-2 TRBV7-9 ASSFLRVQNTGELF
TRBJ2-7 TRBV4-3 ASSPKTSGSYEQY
TRBJ1-2 TRBV5-4 ASSPKDREGNYGYT
TRBJ2-7 TRBV12-3/TRBV12-4 ASRRTGQAYEQY
TRBJ1-3 TRBV6-5 ASSEGQGLSGNTIY
TRBJ2-7 TRBV20-1 SARKGLAYEQY
TRBJ2-7 TRBV10-3 AIMRGMFPPEQY
TRBJ1-5 TRBV7-2 ASSSSPTAYNQPQH
TRBJ2-1 TRBV24-1 ATSDLLAGSYNEQF
TRBJ1-2 TRBV7-9 ASSLALAGGGYT
TRBJ1-5 TRBV12-3/TRBV12-4 ASSSLDRAHQPQH
TRBJ2-1 TRBV7-9 ASSLVGRRAYNEQF
TRBJ2-4 TRBV2 ASEHGKRTSGFDIQY
TRBJ2-3 TRBV9 ASSPHSRLAGFTDTQY
TRBJ1-5 TRBV24-1 ATSDPTGRQPQH
TRBJ2-7 TRBV10-3 AIQRRGYEQY
TRBJ1-5 TRBV5-5 ASSSDRLNQPQH
TRBJ2-7 TRBV4-1 ASSHLGQGASYEQY
TRBJ2-5 TRBV27 ASSVTSGQETQY
TRBJ2-7 TRBV7-3 ASSLSGQGTHEQY
TRBJ1-1 TRBV25-1 ASNTCQPWEAF
TRBJ2-1 TRBV29-1 SVDGLDIEQF
TRBJ2-7 TRBV6-2/TRBV6-3 ASLRGTVGSYEQY
TRBJ2-1 TRBV6-2/TRBV6-3 ASAPRGSEQF
TRBJ2-3 TRBV6-5 ASNKRMGVGDTQY
TRBJ2-1 TRBV7-2 ASSLISGGLNEQF
TRBJ2-1 TRBV24-1 ATARPGRNNEQF
TRBJ2-7 TRBV20-1 SAIPPLQVSYEQY
TRBJ2-6 TRBV6-5 ASSLSRRTGPGANVLT
TRBJ2-1 TRBV7-9 ASSLPVGQGNEQF